Listed below are T cell receptor beta chains from one sample, sequenced in a study of blood T cell repertoires in COVID-19. The table came from immunoSEQ multiplex PCR; TCRdb's copy has only in-frame clones and leaves some out. The sample yields some 30,000 clones, roughly 87% seen once. Specimen: peripheral blood. These receptors came from a human donor with acute or convalescent COVID-19. The donor label of this sample is uncertain. Both conserved end residues are part of each CDR3. D genes are given only for firm matches. Where a row states a size, it is once, few, many or the class of an expanded clone; other rows omit it.

clone size,J gene,D gene,V gene,CDR3 DNA,CDR3 protein
NA,TRBJ2-7,TRBD1,TRBV11-1,TGTGCCAGCAGCCCTCGACAGGGCCCTTACGAGCAGTACTTC,CASSPRQGPYEQYF
few,TRBJ1-1,TRBD1,TRBV10-1,TGCGCCAGCACTAGGAAGGGACAGACAAACACTGAAGCTTTCTTT,CASTRKGQTNTEAFF
NA,TRBJ1-2,TRBD1,TRBV6-5,TGTGCCAGCAGTTATAATGCCGGGACAGGGAATGGCTACACCTTC,CASSYNAGTGNGYTF
NA,TRBJ1-1,TRBD1,TRBV19,TGTGCCAGTACCGGGACAGGGGGCATAGGGTACACTGAAGCTTTCTTT,CASTGTGGIGYTEAFF
NA,TRBJ2-1,TRBD2,TRBV3-1/TRBV3-2,TGTGCCAGCAGCCAGTCTGGACTAGCAGGCAATGAGCAGTTCTTC,CASSQSGLAGNEQFF
NA,TRBJ2-1,TRBD2,TRBV6-6,TGTGCCAGCAGTCCCCCGACTAGCGGGAGTAATGAGCAGTTCTTC,CASSPPTSGSNEQFF
NA,TRBJ1-5,NA,TRBV19,TGTGCCAGTAAATCCATTGACGGGGGGCGCAATCAGCCCCAGCATTTT,CASKSIDGGRNQPQHF
NA,TRBJ2-1,NA,TRBV6-1,TGTGCCAGCAGTGAGGGGCTCGGTGGATTCAATGAGCAGTTCTTC,CASSEGLGGFNEQFF
once,TRBJ2-7,TRBD1,TRBV5-4,TGTGCCAGCAGCCCCTATCGGCAGGGGGCCTCCTACGAGCAGTACTTC,CASSPYRQGASYEQYF
NA,TRBJ2-7,TRBD2,TRBV10-3,TGTGCCATCGCAGCTAGCGGGAAAACCTACGAGCAGTACTTC,CAIAASGKTYEQYF
NA,TRBJ1-1,NA,TRBV7-9,TGTGCCAGCAGCTCTGGATGGGGGGCTGAAGCTTTCTTT,CASSSGWGAEAFF
NA,TRBJ1-2,NA,TRBV3-1/TRBV3-2,TGTGCCAGCAGCCAGGCCGGGGTTTACTATGGCTACACCTTC,CASSQAGVYYGYTF
once,TRBJ1-2,TRBD1,TRBV6-4,TGTGCCAGCAGTGACCGCCAGGGGGCGGATGGCTACACCTTC,CASSDRQGADGYTF
NA,TRBJ2-3,NA,TRBV5-1,TGCGCCAGCAGCTTCACAGGGTCTTGGAGCACAGATACGCAGTATTTT,CASSFTGSWSTDTQYF
NA,TRBJ2-7,TRBD2,TRBV11-2,TGTGCCAGCAGCCAAGTAGCGGGGGCACTCGAGCAGTACTTC,CASSQVAGALEQYF
NA,TRBJ2-5,NA,TRBV11-2,TGTGCCAGCAGCAACCCCGGGCCGGGGGAGACCCAGTACTTC,CASSNPGPGETQYF
NA,TRBJ2-7,TRBD1,TRBV7-2,TGTGCCAGCAGCTTAGCCGGACAGGGTCCCCACGAGCAGTACTTC,CASSLAGQGPHEQYF
NA,TRBJ1-2,TRBD1,TRBV10-3,TGTGCCATCAGTGACACAGGGGCCAACTATGGCTACACCTTC,CAISDTGANYGYTF
NA,TRBJ1-6,TRBD1,TRBV6-5,TGTGCCAGCAGTTACTCCCAGGGGGCAGCGCGATCACCCCTCCACTTT,CASSYSQGAARSPLHF
NA,TRBJ2-3,NA,TRBV5-1,TGCGCCAGCTCTCGAGGGTACACAGATACGCAGTATTTT,CASSRGYTDTQYF
once,TRBJ2-5,TRBD2,TRBV3-1/TRBV3-2,TGTGCCAGCAGCCAAGATGATGGACTAGCGGGGGTTAAAGAAGAGACCCAGTACTTC,CASSQDDGLAGVKEETQYF
NA,TRBJ2-1,TRBD2,TRBV6-4,TGTGCCAGCAGCGTGAGCGGGAGGGCCAACAATGAGCAGTTCTTC,CASSVSGRANNEQFF
once,TRBJ1-2,TRBD1,TRBV11-2,TGTGCCAGCAGCTCGTTGACAGGGAACTATGGCTACACCTTC,CASSSLTGNYGYTF
NA,TRBJ2-1,NA,TRBV13,TGTGCCAGCAGCTTAGGTTTGCGGGGCTTACACAATGAGCAGTTCTTC,CASSLGLRGLHNEQFF
few,TRBJ1-1,TRBD1,TRBV5-6,TGTGCCAGCAGCGGTATACAGGGGGATGGCACTGAAGCTTTCTTT,CASSGIQGDGTEAFF
NA,TRBJ2-2,TRBD1,TRBV5-6,TGTGCCAGCAGCGGATATGGACAGGCCCCGAGAACCGGGGAGCTGTTTTTT,CASSGYGQAPRTGELFF
once,TRBJ1-1,NA,TRBV7-9,TGTGCCAGCAGCTTAGCGCAGGGGTACACTGAAGCTTTCTTT,CASSLAQGYTEAFF
NA,TRBJ1-5,NA,TRBV28,TGTGCCAGCACAAGGGGAGGACAGCCCCAGCATTTT,CASTRGGQPQHF
NA,TRBJ2-3,TRBD1,TRBV4-3,TGCGCCAGCAGCCAAGAAAGACAGGGGGCAGATACGCAGTATTTT,CASSQERQGADTQYF
NA,TRBJ1-5,NA,TRBV11-2,TGTGCCAGCAGCTTAGACTGGACAGAAAGCAATCAGCCCCAGCATTTT,CASSLDWTESNQPQHF
NA,TRBJ1-5,TRBD1,TRBV7-2,TGTGCCAGCAGCATCACAGGGGGCGCGAGTCAGCCCCAGCATTTT,CASSITGGASQPQHF
NA,TRBJ1-4,NA,TRBV27,TGTGCCAGCAGTTTATCTCTGGGCTTCGGAAAACTGTTTTTT,CASSLSLGFGKLFF
NA,TRBJ1-2,TRBD1,TRBV19,TGTGCCAGTAGCGGACAGGGGGCTTGGGGCTACACCTTC,CASSGQGAWGYTF
NA,TRBJ2-5,TRBD2,TRBV10-1,TGCGCCAGCAAGAGACTAGCGGTGTTTGGGACCCAGTACTTC,CASKRLAVFGTQYF
NA,TRBJ1-6,NA,TRBV5-1,TGCGCCAGCAGCTTGGAGAGGAATTCACCCCTCCACTTT,CASSLERNSPLHF
NA,TRBJ2-5,NA,TRBV6-6,TGTGCCAGCAGTCGTTACCCTCGGACAACCCAGGGGGAGACCCAGTACTTC,CASSRYPRTTQGETQYF
NA,TRBJ1-1,NA,TRBV10-3,TGTGCCATCAGGGAGTTACAGGGCTACACTGAAGCTTTCTTT,CAIRELQGYTEAFF
NA,TRBJ2-5,NA,TRBV2,TGTGCCAGCAGTGGGAATAGCTTTGAGACCCAGTACTTC,CASSGNSFETQYF
NA,TRBJ2-7,NA,TRBV7-7,TGTGCTAGCAGCCACGGGTCGGCCTACGAGCAGTACTTC,CASSHGSAYEQYF
few,TRBJ2-2,NA,TRBV2,TGTGCCAGCGGGGGGACCGGGAACACCGGGGAGCTGTTTTTT,CASGGTGNTGELFF
NA,TRBJ2-5,TRBD1,TRBV7-9,TGTGCCAGCAGCTTAGGGGCCGGGACAGGGATGGAGACCCAGTACTTC,CASSLGAGTGMETQYF
NA,TRBJ2-3,NA,TRBV12-2,TGTGCAAGTCGCTTAGCTATGGTGACAGGGAGCACAGATACGCAGTATTTT,CASRLAMVTGSTDTQYF
NA,TRBJ1-1,NA,TRBV4-1,TGCGCCAGCAGCCAGGGAACAGGCATGAACACTGAAGCTTTCTTT,CASSQGTGMNTEAFF
NA,TRBJ2-5,NA,TRBV2,TGTGCCAGCAGTGATTTTGAGGTGGGGGCGGAGACCCAGTACTTC,CASSDFEVGAETQYF
NA,TRBJ2-5,TRBD2,TRBV3-1/TRBV3-2,TGTGCCAGCACCGGGACTAGCGGGGGGGCCAAAGAGACCCAGTACTTC,CASTGTSGGAKETQYF
NA,TRBJ2-7,NA,TRBV10-3,TGTGCCATCAGTAGGACAGCCCCCTACGAGCAGTACTTC,CAISRTAPYEQYF
NA,TRBJ2-3,NA,TRBV11-3,TGTGCCAGCAGCCAAACGGCGAGCGGCCCGTATGATACGCAGTATTTT,CASSQTASGPYDTQYF
NA,TRBJ2-1,TRBD1,TRBV11-2,TGTGCCAGCAGCTTAGATCCAGGGGGTTTCTACAATGAGCAGTTCTTC,CASSLDPGGFYNEQFF
NA,TRBJ2-3,TRBD2,TRBV28,TGTGCCAGCAGCAAAATAGGACTAATGCTAGCGGGGGCGGGCACAGATACGCAGTATTTT,CASSKIGLMLAGAGTDTQYF
NA,TRBJ2-3,TRBD2,TRBV7-2,TGTGCCAGCAGCTTAGAGGCGGGGGGGCTCGGGGATACGCAGTATTTT,CASSLEAGGLGDTQYF
NA,TRBJ2-6,TRBD2,TRBV27,TGTGCCAGCTCCGGGACTAGCGGGAGTATAGGGCTTTCCGGGGCCAACGTCCTGACTTTC,CASSGTSGSIGLSGANVLTF
NA,TRBJ2-1,NA,TRBV5-1,TGCGCCAGCAGCTTGTCATCCCAGGGATACTACAATGAGCAGTTCTTC,CASSLSSQGYYNEQFF
NA,TRBJ2-1,TRBD1,TRBV11-2,TGTGCCAGCAGCTCCGACAGGGCTTTTGGCAATGAGCAGTTCTTC,CASSSDRAFGNEQFF